A selection of T cell receptor beta chains follows, all from one sample in a study of T cell repertoires in cytomegalovirus infection. TCRdb re-called the reads through MiXCR, storing one row per CDR3 protein. Of about 330,000 distinct CDR3 sequences listed, over 7.5% are singletons. The sample consisted of PBMCs. All receptors come from a human donor in good health (CMV status not recorded). Some clones in this sample may be carry-over from other donors' samples. The CDR3 runs from the conserved cysteine through the conserved F or W. Each record gives: J gene, V gene, D gene, clone size, CDR3 DNA, CDR3 protein. D genes are given only for firm matches. A clone size is listed for some rows: how often the clone was seen (once, few, many), or a class if it is expanded.

TRBJ1-5 TRBV7-2 - - TGTGCCAGCAGCTCCGACAGAAGCAATCAGCCCCAGCATTTT CASSSDRSNQPQHF
TRBJ2-3 TRBV20-1 TRBD2 - TGCAGTGCTAGAGATTATAGCGCTAGCGGGGGGGGTTTTAACCAGTATTTT CSARDYSASGGGFNQYF
TRBJ1-2 TRBV27 - few TGTGCCAGCAGGGAGACACCGATCTCTGGCTACACCTTC CASRETPISGYTF
TRBJ1-5 TRBV20-1 TRBD1 few TGCAGTGCTATCCCTACAGGGGGGGGTGGAGGACAGCCCCAGCATTTT CSAIPTGGGGGQPQHF
TRBJ2-3 TRBV24-1 - few TGTGCCACCGGTCTCCGAGGGGGTTCTACAGATACGCAGTATTTT CATGLRGGSTDTQYF
TRBJ2-2 TRBV5-4 TRBD2 - TGTGCCAGCAGCCGACCGGGACTAGCGGCCACCGGGGAGCTGTTTTTT CASSRPGLAATGELFF
TRBJ1-3 TRBV7-2 - many TGTGCCAGCAGCTTACTCCCCAGGGTCGCCGGAAACACCATATATTTT CASSLLPRVAGNTIYF
TRBJ1-2 TRBV12-3/TRBV12-4 - - TGTGCCAGCACCCTGGCAGGGCCCATTGGCTACACCTTC CASTLAGPIGYTF
TRBJ2-1 TRBV7-2 - - TGTGCCAGCAGTCTACAATACAATGAGCAGTTCTTC CASSLQYNEQFF
TRBJ2-2 TRBV7-2 TRBD1 many TGTGCCAGCAGCTACCCCTCGACAGGGCCGAACACCGGGGAGCTGTTTTTT CASSYPSTGPNTGELFF
TRBJ2-7 TRBV7-6 TRBD1 many TGTGCCAGCAGCTTTGGACAGGGTAGCTCCTACGAGCAGTACTTC CASSFGQGSSYEQYF
TRBJ1-4 TRBV20-1 TRBD1 few TGCAGTGCTAGAGGGGCAGGGGGACGGGAAAAACTGTTTTTT CSARGAGGREKLFF
TRBJ2-3 TRBV6-1 - few TGTGCCAGCAGTGAATATTCGACCAGCACAGATACGCAGTATTTT CASSEYSTSTDTQYF
TRBJ2-5 TRBV11-3 - - TGTGCCAGCAGCTTAGATGGCAGGGGAGGACAAGAGACCCAGTACTTC CASSLDGRGGQETQYF
TRBJ2-7 TRBV2 - - TGTGCCAGCAGCCTTTTCAGTGGGTTCTCCTACGAGCAGTACTTC CASSLFSGFSYEQYF
TRBJ1-1 TRBV19 - - TGTGCCAGTAGCTCACCCGGAGGGGCAGGGGTCGCTGAAGCTTTCTTT CASSSPGGAGVAEAFF
TRBJ2-7 TRBV7-2 TRBD2 many TGTGCCAGCAGCTCTCTGACAGGCTTGTCACTAGCGGGAGGGCTGGAGTACTTC CASSSLTGLSLAGGLEYF
TRBJ1-1 TRBV18 TRBD1 few TGTGCCAGCTCACCGCTACAGGGGTTCTGGGGGAACACTGAAGCTTTCTTT CASSPLQGFWGNTEAFF
TRBJ1-2 TRBV2 - - TGTGCCAGCTACTGGGTGCTAGGCTATGGCTACACCTTC CASYWVLGYGYTF
TRBJ1-2 TRBV7-8 TRBD1 many TGTGCCAGCAGCTTAACCGGGACAGGGGGATCGGGGGGCTACACCTTC CASSLTGTGGSGGYTF
TRBJ1-4 TRBV7-6 TRBD1 - TGTGCCAGCAGCACAAACAGGGGAGGGGCTGAAAAACTGTTTTTT CASSTNRGGAEKLFF
TRBJ1-1 TRBV7-3 TRBD1 many TGTGCCAGCAGCCGGGACAGGGTGGACACTGAAGCTTTCTTT CASSRDRVDTEAFF
TRBJ2-3 TRBV7-2 TRBD2 many TGTGCCAGCAGCTTAGCCGCACTAGCGGGAGGGACAGATACGCAGTATTTT CASSLAALAGGTDTQYF
TRBJ2-7 TRBV18 TRBD1 - TGTGCCAGCTCACCAAGACAGGGCACGGACGAGCAGTACTTC CASSPRQGTDEQYF
TRBJ1-2 TRBV7-9 TRBD1 many TGTGCCAGCACCCTAGCTTCAGGGGGAAAGTATGGCTACACCTTC CASTLASGGKYGYTF
TRBJ1-6 TRBV7-2 - - TGTGCCAGCAGTCGGGGAGGGGGCTCCTATAATTCACCCCTCCACTTT CASSRGGGSYNSPLHF
TRBJ2-5 TRBV20-1 - many TGCAGTGCTAGAAATAGGGCGAGACTGGAGCAGGAGACCCAGTACTTC CSARNRARLEQETQYF
TRBJ1-2 TRBV10-3 TRBD1 few TGTGCCATCAGCAAGCAGGGGGCGGACTATGGCTACACCTTC CAISKQGADYGYTF
TRBJ2-6 TRBV28 - many TGTGCCAGCAGTTTGGACAGCTCTGGGGCCAACGTCCTGACTTTC CASSLDSSGANVLTF
TRBJ2-7 TRBV10-3 TRBD1 once TGTGCCATCAGTCCGACAGGGGACGAGCAGTACTTC CAISPTGDEQYF
TRBJ2-7 TRBV7-2 - - TGTGCCAGCAGCTTATTACGGGGGTGGGAGCAGTACTTC CASSLLRGWEQYF
TRBJ2-2 TRBV7-6 - many TGTGCCAGCAGCTTAGGAACACCCAACGCGAACACCGGGGAGCTGTTTTTT CASSLGTPNANTGELFF
TRBJ2-2 TRBV19 TRBD2 - TGTGCCAGTACTGATTTAGCGGGAGTGGTCGGGGAGCTGTTTTTT CASTDLAGVVGELFF
TRBJ2-6 TRBV5-4 - - TGTGCCAGCAGCTTGGGACGGACCTCTGGGGCCAACGTCCTGACTTTC CASSLGRTSGANVLTF
TRBJ2-1 TRBV7-2 - many TGTGCCAGCAGCTTAGGGGTTCCCCAATACAATGAGCAGTTCTTC CASSLGVPQYNEQFF
TRBJ2-1 TRBV2 - few TGTGCCAGCAGTGAAGGGGGACCGCCCGCTGAGCAGTTCTTC CASSEGGPPAEQFF
TRBJ2-3 TRBV7-2 TRBD2 many TGTGCCAGCAGCTTGAGACTAGCGTCGACAGATACGCAGTATTTT CASSLRLASTDTQYF
TRBJ2-1 TRBV20-1 TRBD2 few TGCAGTGCAATTAGCGGGAGGGGGAGCAATGAGCAGTTCTTC CSAISGRGSNEQFF